These T cell receptor beta chains were read from a single sample in a study of CD8+ T cells in alopecia areata. TCRdb keeps only in-frame clones here, not all; method: immunoSEQ multiplex PCR. The sample consists of 150,000 or so clones, around 87% of them appearing once. Sequencing was performed on CD8+ T cells sorted from blood, taken at week 0. These receptors originate from a human donor with alopecia areata. The CDR3 runs from the conserved cysteine through the conserved F or W. The order of the fields is clone size, V gene, J gene, CDR3 length, D gene, CDR3 DNA, CDR3 protein. A D gene is named only where the DNA matches it firmly. A clone size is listed for some rows: how often the clone was seen (once, few, many), or a class if it is expanded.

>-|TRBV19|TRBJ2-5|13|-
TGTGCCAGTAGTCAACAGGGCCCTGAGACCCAGTACTTC
CASSQQGPETQYF
>-|TRBV6-1|TRBJ1-1|20|-
TGTGCCAGCAGTGAAAGACTTCAAATCCCCCAGGGTGGGCCGAACACTGAAGCTTTCTTT
CASSERLQIPQGGPNTEAFF
>-|TRBV7-6|TRBJ2-5|14|-
TGTGCCAGCAGCCTGGGTCCAGGGCCGGAGACCCAGTACTTC
CASSLGPGPETQYF
>-|TRBV6-6|TRBJ1-4|16|-
TGTGCCAGCAGTTACTCGGTCACCTCAACTAATGAAAAACTGTTTTTT
CASSYSVTSTNEKLFF
>-|TRBV19|TRBJ2-7|12|TRBD1
TGTGCCAGTAGTATGGGACAGACCGAGCAGTACTTC
CASSMGQTEQYF
>-|TRBV4-1|TRBJ2-1|17|TRBD2
TGCGCCAGCAGCCACCCAACCGGGACTAGCGGGACCAATGAGCAGTTCTTC
CASSHPTGTSGTNEQFF
>once|TRBV9|TRBJ2-2|15|-
TGTGCCACCACGAGGGGGGAAGTTGACACCGGGGAGCTGTTTTTT
CATTRGEVDTGELFF
>-|TRBV5-4|TRBJ2-7|16|-
TGTGCCAGCAGCTTGGAGCAGGGGGGGGTCTCCTACGAGCAGTACTTC
CASSLEQGGVSYEQYF
>-|TRBV6-4|TRBJ1-6|15|-
TGTGCCAGCAGTAAAGACACGGCTTCAGGGTCACCCCTCCACTTT
CASSKDTASGSPLHF
>-|TRBV7-9|TRBJ1-5|15|-
TGTGCCAGCAGCCAAGACAGACAGGCGGGTCAGCCCCAGCATTTT
CASSQDRQAGQPQHF
>-|TRBV29-1|TRBJ2-7|11|-
TGCAGCGCTGAGGACGGTGGCGGGCAGTACTTC
CSAEDGGGQYF
>-|TRBV7-8|TRBJ2-1|16|-
TGTGCCAGCAGCTGGGGAGAGGGAGTTTCATTCGATGAGCAGTTCTTC
CASSWGEGVSFDEQFF
>-|TRBV27|TRBJ2-4|12|-
TGTGCCAGCAGTCCGGGCCCTCCGCTTCAGTACTTC
CASSPGPPLQYF
>-|TRBV6-4|TRBJ2-3|15|TRBD2
TGTGCCAGCAGTTATCTAGCGGGAACCGCAGATACGCAGTATTTT
CASSYLAGTADTQYF
>-|TRBV7-9|TRBJ1-4|14|-
TGTGCCAGCAGCTTGGGGGGAGTAATTGAAAAACTGTTTTTT
CASSLGGVIEKLFF
>few|TRBV11-3|TRBJ2-1|12|-
TGTGCCAGCAGCCCTCGAGGCGGCGAGCAGTTCTTC
CASSPRGGEQFF
>once|TRBV7-9|TRBJ2-3|12|-
TGTGCCAGGAGCAGGGGAGCAGATACGCAGTATTTT
CARSRGADTQYF
>-|TRBV29-1|TRBJ2-2|13|-
TGCAGCGTTGAAGGTTACAGCACCGGGGAGCTGTTTTTT
CSVEGYSTGELFF
>-|TRBV2|TRBJ1-5|15|TRBD1
TGTGCCAGCAGGAGGGACAGGTCACTCCCTCAGCCCCAGCATTTT
CASRRDRSLPQPQHF
>-|TRBV30|TRBJ2-1|14|-
TGTGCCTGGGCCAAGGGGGGGGGTTACAATGAGCAGTTCTTC
CAWAKGGGYNEQFF
>-|TRBV11-2|TRBJ2-7|17|TRBD2
TGTGCCAGCAGCTGGACTGGGAGGGTTGGCCCGAACTACGAGCAGTACTTC
CASSWTGRVGPNYEQYF
>-|TRBV7-9|TRBJ2-3|13|-
TGTGCCCCCGGCGGGGGCGCGACAGATACGCAGTATTTT
CAPGGGATDTQYF
>-|TRBV29-1|TRBJ2-3|12|-
TGCAGCGTCAGACAGGGCACAGATACGCAGTATTTT
CSVRQGTDTQYF
>-|TRBV13|TRBJ1-1|17|TRBD1
TGTGCCAGCAGCTTAACGGGACAGGGAGTCATGAACACTGAAGCTTTCTTT
CASSLTGQGVMNTEAFF
>-|TRBV6-1|TRBJ2-3|13|-
TGTGCCAGCAGTGACCTTAGCACAGATACGCAGTATTTT
CASSDLSTDTQYF
>-|TRBV27|TRBJ2-7|14|-
TGTGCCAGCAGACCCGAGTCCAGGTACTACGAGCAGTACTTC
CASRPESRYYEQYF
>-|TRBV5-1|TRBJ2-1|14|-
TGCGCCAGCAGCTCCAGCTCGTTATACGGTGAGCAGTTCTTC
CASSSSSLYGEQFF
>-|TRBV30|TRBJ2-3|16|TRBD1
TGTGCCTGGAGTGTGCCCCAGGGGGATCCCACAGATACGCAGTATTTT
CAWSVPQGDPTDTQYF
>-|TRBV19|TRBJ2-1|15|-
TGTGCCAGTAGTACCGCTAGCACATCCTACAATGAGCAGTTCTTC
CASSTASTSYNEQFF
>-|TRBV30|TRBJ2-7|12|TRBD1
TGTGCCTGGAGCGCCGGGACAGCCGAGCAGTACTTC
CAWSAGTAEQYF
>-|TRBV4-1|TRBJ2-1|16|TRBD2
TGCGCCAGCAGCCATCCGCGGGAGAGGTCCTACAATGAGCAGTTCTTC
CASSHPRERSYNEQFF
>-|TRBV27|TRBJ2-7|14|-
TGTGCCAGCAGTTTTAAGGGGTTCTCCTACGAGCAGTACTTC
CASSFKGFSYEQYF
>-|TRBV29-1|TRBJ1-2|12|TRBD1
TGCAGCGTCGGCCGGACAGGGGATGGCTACACCTTC
CSVGRTGDGYTF
>-|TRBV11-2|TRBJ1-1|17|-
TGTGCCAGCAGCTTGTCTTATGTTACGGGCCGTGGCTACGAAGCTTTCTTT
CASSLSYVTGRGYEAFF
>-|TRBV5-1|TRBJ2-7|16|TRBD1
TGCGCCAGCAGCGCCAGACAGGGGACCGGCGCCTACGAGCAGTACTTC
CASSARQGTGAYEQYF
>-|TRBV10-1|TRBJ2-7|16|-
TGCGCCAGCAGTGATCGGTCGGGGGGCCCTTCTAACGAGCAGTACTTC
CASSDRSGGPSNEQYF
>-|TRBV14|TRBJ1-4|16|TRBD1
TGTGCCAGCAGCCCGACCACAGGGGCGACTAATGAAAAACTGTTTTTT
CASSPTTGATNEKLFF
>-|TRBV7-3|TRBJ2-3|12|-
TGTGCCAGCAGCTTTGGGGAGGATACGCAGTATTTT
CASSFGEDTQYF
>-|TRBV9|TRBJ2-5|15|TRBD1
TGTGCCAGCAGCGTACAGGGGGCGTCGGGAGAGACCCAGTACTTC
CASSVQGASGETQYF
>once|TRBV27|TRBJ1-1|14|-
TGTGCCAGCAGTTCGTCGGCTCTGAACACTGAAGCTTTCTTT
CASSSSALNTEAFF
>-|TRBV25-1|TRBJ2-5|15|TRBD2
TGTGCCAGCAGTAGTAGCGGGAGCTTCCAAGAGACCCAGTACTTC
CASSSSGSFQETQYF
>-|TRBV5-1|TRBJ2-3|15|-
TGCGCCAGCAGCGTTAGTAGGCGGGTCACAGATACGCAGTATTTT
CASSVSRRVTDTQYF
>-|TRBV11-2|TRBJ2-7|15|TRBD1
TGTGCCAGCAGCTTAGTTCAAACAGGGGACTACGAGCAGTACTTC
CASSLVQTGDYEQYF
>-|TRBV7-9|TRBJ2-7|16|TRBD2
TGTGCCAGCAGCGCAACATTAGCGGGATTGTCCTACGAGCAGTACTTC
CASSATLAGLSYEQYF
>-|TRBV4-1|TRBJ2-7|13|-
TGCGCCAGCAGCCAAGGAACACTCTACGAGCAGTACTTC
CASSQGTLYEQYF
>-|TRBV10-3|TRBJ1-2|15|TRBD1
TGTGCCATCAGTGGGCACACAGGGGGTTTTTATGGCTACACCTTC
CAISGHTGGFYGYTF
>-|TRBV7-9|TRBJ1-1|13|-
TGTGCCAGCAGCCCAACGGGGGGAGCTGAAGCTTTCTTT
CASSPTGGAEAFF
>-|TRBV5-1|TRBJ2-7|16|TRBD1
TGCGCCAGCAGCTTGGTAACCTACGGACAGGGCTACGAGCAGTACTTC
CASSLVTYGQGYEQYF
>-|TRBV5-1|TRBJ1-1|14|-
TGCGCCAGCAGCTTCCAGGGTATGAACACTGAAGCTTTCTTT
CASSFQGMNTEAFF